One sample yielded the 23 T cell receptor beta chains listed below, sequenced in a study of T cell responses to AZD1222 COVID-19 vaccine. Assay used: immunoSEQ multiplex PCR; TCRdb lists only in-frame clones, some missing. The data show 110,000 to 150,000 clones, around nine tenths seen once. The sequencing here drew on peripheral blood, taken on day 0 of AZD1222 vaccination. Receptors originate from an adult in good health.

The V gene is TRBV3-1 (or the pseudogene TRBV3-2), the J gene TRBJ1-1, with D hard to call. The V gene's germline CDR1 is LGHDT and CDR2 YNNKEL (reference sequence). The CDR3 consists of 15 residues. The V and J ends lost 0 bases and 0 bases respectively, with 8 bases between them. Written as DNA, the CDR3 is TGTGCCAGCAGCCAAGAGCTTGCAGTGAACACTGAAGCTTTCTTT. It yields the protein CASSQELAVNTEAFF.

V usage is TRBV29-1 and J usage is TRBJ2-1; TRBD1 is a possible D gene (6 bases). The V gene lost 7 bases and the J gene lost 6 bases, with 13 bases spanning the gap. Germline V gives CDR1 SQVTM, CDR2 ANQGSEA. CDR3 length: 12 residues. CDR3 nucleotides: TGCAGCGCCACAGGGAGCCCCAATGAGCAGTTCTTC. Encoded protein: CSATGSPNEQFF.

The genes are TRBV30 and TRBJ1-5; D gene unclear. This CDR3 spans 13 amino acids. Trimming left V 2 bases short and J 2 bases short, with 7 bases between. Germline V lookup: CDR1 GTSNPN, CDR2 SVGIG (reference sequence). The CDR3 sequence is CAWSSGGNQPQHF. CDR3 coding DNA: TGTGCCTGGAGTTCAGGTGGCAATCAGCCCCAGCATTTT.

The CDR3 region is CAGSGAGYTF. Written as DNA, the CDR3 is TGTGCCGGTAGCGGGGCTGGCTACACCTTC. The chain has TRBV30 and TRBJ1-2, with D maybe TRBD1 (5 bases). CDR1 and CDR2 (germline): GTSNPN, SVGIG (reference sequence). The V and J ends lost 8 bases and 7 bases respectively, with 11 bases between them. The CDR3 is 10 residues long.

The CDR3 DNA reads TGCGCCAGCAGCTTGGTCCTAGCGGGGTACAATGAGCAGTTCTTC. Amino acids: CASSLVLAGYNEQFF. This chain uses TRBV5-1 with TRBJ2-1, with 9 bases matching TRBD2. Trimming cost V 0 bases and J 4 bases; bases outside gene matches: 2. CDR3 length: 15 residues. Germline values: CDR1 SGHRS, CDR2 YFSETQ. Together with reference TRBV5-1 and TRBJ2-1, the CDR3 gives the full variable domain: KAGVTQTPRYLIKTRGQQVTLSCSPISGHRSVSWYQQTPGQGLQFLFEYFSETQRNKGNFPGRFSGRQFSNSRSEMNVSTLELGDSALYLCASSLVLAGYNEQFFGPGTRLTVL.

The chain carries TRBV19 and TRBJ2-3; 10 bases are shared with TRBD2. This CDR3 is 14 amino acids long. Unmatched junction bases numbered 6, after V lost 6 bases and J lost 6 bases. The germline gives CDR1 LNHDA, CDR2 SQIVND (reference sequence). The CDR3 DNA sequence: TGTGCCAGTAGGGCTAGCGGGAGAGACGATACGCAGTATTTT. Its protein product is CASRASGRDDTQYF.

The chain carries TRBV5-6 and TRBJ1-5, with D perhaps matching TRBD1 (6 bases). V lost 1 base and J 5 bases, leaving 10 bases between the germline ends. This CDR3 has 14 amino acids. CDR1 SGHDT and CDR2 YYEEEE come from the germline V gene. In DNA form, the CDR3 reads TGTGCCAGCAGCTTGACAGGGAGCCATCAGCCCCAGCATTTT. Translation: CASSLTGSHQPQHF.

This CDR3 is CASSYARFNQPQHF. In nucleotides, the CDR3 is TGTGCCAGCAGTTATGCACGGTTTAATCAGCCCCAGCATTTT. The chain recombines TRBV6-2 or TRBV6-3 with TRBJ1-5; D remains ambiguous. V gave up 3 bases and J gave up 4 bases, with 10 bases separating them. From germline, CDR1 is MNHEY and CDR2 SVGEGT. The CDR3 sequence is 14 residues long.

J is TRBJ2-1 and V is TRBV9; TRBD2 is a possible D gene (6 bases). Germline lookup yields CDR1 SGDLS and CDR2 YYNGEE. This CDR3 comprises 14 residues. V lost 7 bases, J lost 7 bases, and 18 bases lay in between. In DNA form, the CDR3 reads TGTGCCAGCGGAAATCCGGGACTTCCTAATGAGCAGTTCTTC. As protein: CASGNPGLPNEQFF.

This clone is a singleton in its sample. The chain couples TRBV19 to TRBJ1-5, with TRBD1 identical over 9 bases. With 1 base clipped from V and 4 bases from J, the junction kept 8 bases outside the gene matches. Germline CDR1 and CDR2: LNHDA and SQIVND (reference sequence). The CDR3 consists of 17 residues. CDR3 region: CASSIGPGTGLNQPQHF. The CDR3 DNA is TGTGCCAGTAGTATAGGCCCCGGGACAGGGTTAAATCAGCCCCAGCATTTT.

This chain uses TRBV7-8 with TRBJ1-2, with D possibly matching TRBD1 (5 bases). Germline CDR1 and CDR2: SGHVS and FQNEAQ. Trimming shortened V by 1 base and J by 4 bases, and 13 bases separated the two germline ends. This CDR3 is 15 amino acids long. CDR3 bases: TGTGCCAGCAGCTTAGGCAGGGACCTGGGCTATGGCTACACCTTC. Translating gives CASSLGRDLGYGYTF.

This clone has just one count. The V and J genes are TRBV7-8 and TRBJ2-1, with TRBD1 matching over 7 bases. The germline gives CDR1 SGHVS, CDR2 FQNEAQ. This CDR3 has 16 residues. With V trimmed by 0 bases and J by 8 bases, 10 bases remained unmatched. In DNA form, the CDR3 reads TGTGCCAGCAGCTTAGCCGACAGGGAGTTGGCCGATGAGCAGTTCTTC. It yields the protein CASSLADRELADEQFF.

The chain links TRBV27 to TRBJ2-1, with TRBD2 identical over 9 bases. This CDR3 is built from 18 residues. V was clipped by 3 bases and J by 8 bases; unmatched bases: 17. Germline V gene sequence: CDR1 MNHEY, CDR2 SMNVEV (reference sequence). CDR3 sequence: CASSFSIRLSGSVDEQFF. The CDR3 DNA reads TGTGCCAGCAGTTTTTCCATCCGTCTTAGCGGGAGTGTCGATGAGCAGTTCTTC.

The chain carries TRBV25-1 and TRBJ1-4; 7 bases line up with TRBD1. Germline V lookup: CDR1 MGHDK, CDR2 SYGVNS. The CDR3 covers 16 residues. Unmatched junction bases numbered 7, after V lost 4 bases and J lost 2 bases. The CDR3 DNA sequence: TGTGCCAGCAGTGGATCACAGGGGACCACTAATGAAAAACTGTTTTTT. It encodes CASSGSQGTTNEKLFF.

The chain couples TRBV4-2 to TRBJ1-5; no clear D gene. Trimming took off 4 bases at V and 2 bases at J, with 12 bases between the two ends. The germline CDR1 and CDR2 sequences are LGHNA and YNFKEQ. The CDR3 is 15 residues long. CDR3 protein: CASSLRSGGNQPQHF. In nucleotides, the CDR3 is TGTGCCAGCAGCCTACGATCCGGGGGCAATCAGCCCCAGCATTTT.

V is TRBV5-1 and J is TRBJ1-1; possible D gene TRBD1, 5 bases. Per the germline V gene, CDR1 is SGHRS and CDR2 is YFSETQ. Trimming removed 1 base at V and 6 bases at J, with 13 bases between. The CDR3 runs 14 residues. CDR3 region: CASSLWTQNSEAFF. Here the CDR3 DNA reads TGCGCCAGCAGCTTGTGGACACAAAACTCTGAAGCTTTCTTT.

The V and J genes are TRBV2 and TRBJ2-7; the D call may be TRBD1 or TRBD2 (5 bases each). The CDR3 has 10 residues. The V and J ends lost 8 bases and 7 bases respectively, with 9 bases between them. Germline V gives CDR1 SNHLY, CDR2 FYNNEI. CDR3 amino acids: CASGGNEQYF. The DNA of the CDR3 is TGTGCCAGCGGGGGTAATGAGCAGTACTTC.

The chain employs TRBV5-6 and TRBJ2-1, with TRBD2 matching over 12 bases. Trimming took 2 bases from V and 7 from J; bases not matched to a gene: 7. CDR3 size: 16 residues. Looked up from germline, CDR1 is SGHDT and CDR2 is YYEEEE. This CDR3 is CASSFATSGGRNEQFF. DNA for the CDR3: TGTGCCAGCAGCTTCGCGACTAGCGGGGGAAGAAATGAGCAGTTCTTC. Using reference TRBV5-6 and TRBJ2-1 for the parts outside the CDR3, the full variable domain is DAGVTQSPTHLIKTRGQQVTLRCSPKSGHDTVSWYQQALGQGPQFIFQYYEEEERQRGNFPDRFSGHQFPNYSSELNVNALLLGDSALYLCASSFATSGGRNEQFFGPGTRLTVL.

V gene TRBV6-1 combines with J gene TRBJ2-2; a weak D match, TRBD1 (5 bases). This CDR3 contains 15 residues. With 1 base removed from V and 5 bases from J, the gap between germline ends came to 11 bases. Germline CDR1 and CDR2: MNHNS and SASEGT. The CDR3 DNA reads as TGTGCCAGCAGTGAAGAGCCAGGGATTACCGGGGAGCTGTTTTTT. Translating gives CASSEEPGITGELFF.

The rearrangement joins TRBV28 to TRBJ2-7, with D perhaps TRBD1 or TRBD2 (6 bases each). This CDR3 contains 14 residues. The germline V and J ends were trimmed by 3 bases and 3 bases, with 12 bases remaining between them. Germline loops: CDR1 MDHEN, CDR2 SYDVKM. CDR3 loop: CASSFRGRGYEQYF. CDR3 DNA sequence: TGTGCCAGCAGTTTTCGGGGGCGCGGCTACGAGCAGTACTTC.

V and J are TRBV9 and TRBJ1-1; 8 positions match TRBD1. Germline CDR1 is SGDLS and CDR2 is YYNGEE. This CDR3 region has 17 residues. The V gene end was trimmed by 0 bases and the J gene end by 0 bases; junction bases not matched to a gene: 7. The CDR3 loop is CASSVGSTGEMNTEAFF. Here the CDR3 DNA reads TGTGCCAGCAGCGTAGGGTCGACAGGGGAGATGAACACTGAAGCTTTCTTT.

The chain's CDR3 is CASSSRGTEAFF. CDR3 DNA sequence: TGTGCCAGCAGTTCCAGGGGCACTGAAGCTTTCTTT. The V and J genes are TRBV27 and TRBJ1-1; a weak D match, TRBD1 (6 bases). Trimming shortened V by 4 bases and J by 4 bases, and 7 bases separated the two germline ends. CDR3 length equals 12 residues. CDR1 MNHEY and CDR2 SMNVEV come from the germline V gene (reference sequence).

The genes are TRBV9 and TRBJ2-1; 13 bases align to TRBD2. Germline trimming cut 2 bases from V and 7 bases from J; bases unmatched to any gene: 6. Germline values: CDR1 SGDLS, CDR2 YYNGEE. The length of the CDR3 is 16 residues. CDR3 sequence: CASSVPGTSGKNEQFF. CDR3 DNA sequence: TGTGCCAGCAGCGTTCCTGGGACTAGCGGGAAGAATGAGCAGTTCTTC.